These T cell receptor beta chains were read from a single sample in a study of control samples from healthy donors and cancer patients. The data were produced by immunoSEQ multiplex PCR, yet TCRdb's version contains in-frame clones alone and is incomplete. This table has about 170,000 clones, about nine tenths appearing once. Sequencing was done on a sample of blood. The receptors derive from a woman between 25 and 40 years old in good health. Both conserved end residues are part of each CDR3. D genes are given only for firm matches. Clone size is shown for a subset of rows, as once, few, many or a class of expanded clone.

once,TRBD1,TRBJ1-3,TRBV6-5,CASRPGQAGNTIYF,TGTGCCAGCAGACCGGGACAGGCTGGAAACACCATATATTTT
few,NA,TRBJ1-5,TRBV2,CASNRDNQPQHF,TGTGCCAGCAACAGGGATAATCAGCCCCAGCATTTT
NA,TRBD1,TRBJ1-2,TRBV9,CASSVGQGNYGYTF,TGTGCCAGCAGCGTAGGACAGGGCAACTATGGCTACACCTTC
NA,NA,TRBJ1-2,TRBV5-1,CASSLGGDGGYTF,TGCGCCAGCAGCTTGGGAGGGGATGGTGGCTACACCTTC
NA,TRBD1,TRBJ1-4,TRBV5-1,CASSIDRVSGEKLFF,TGCGCCAGCAGCATCGACAGGGTCTCGGGTGAAAAACTGTTTTTT
NA,NA,TRBJ2-1,TRBV7-8,CASSLSPSSYNEQFF,TGTGCCAGCAGCTTATCCCCCAGCTCCTACAATGAGCAGTTCTTC
NA,NA,TRBJ2-7,TRBV27,CASSLSAGTYEQYF,TGTGCCAGCAGTTTATCGGCGGGGACCTACGAGCAGTACTTC
NA,NA,TRBJ2-5,TRBV4-2,CASRNQETQYF,TGTGCCAGCAGAAACCAAGAGACCCAGTACTTC
NA,TRBD1,TRBJ1-2,TRBV15,CATSREAGGDNYGYTF,TGTGCCACCAGCAGAGAGGCAGGGGGGGATAACTATGGCTACACCTTC
NA,NA,TRBJ1-1,TRBV12-3/TRBV12-4,CANPGPMNTEAFF,TGTGCCAACCCGGGACCGATGAACACTGAAGCTTTCTTT
NA,NA,TRBJ1-2,TRBV29-1,CSVEGRGQNYGYTF,TGCAGCGTTGAGGGCCGGGGCCAGAACTATGGCTACACCTTC
NA,NA,TRBJ2-1,TRBV24-1,CATSDLADNEQFF,TGTGCCACCAGTGATTTGGCAGACAATGAGCAGTTCTTC
once,TRBD1,TRBJ2-7,TRBV18,CASSPPGGNYEQYF,TGTGCCAGCTCACCACCAGGGGGCAATTACGAGCAGTACTTC
NA,NA,TRBJ2-7,TRBV18,CASSPSSVAYEQYF,TGTGCCAGCTCACCGTCCAGTGTAGCCTACGAGCAGTACTTC
once,TRBD1,TRBJ1-2,TRBV4-1,CASSQGQGAVGYGYTF,TGCGCCAGCAGCCAAGGACAGGGGGCGGTCGGGTATGGCTACACCTTC
NA,TRBD2,TRBJ2-3,TRBV6-4,CASSRLAASTDTQYF,TGTGCCAGCAGCAGACTAGCAGCTAGCACAGATACGCAGTATTTT
NA,NA,TRBJ2-3,TRBV6-2/TRBV6-3,CASSYADTDTQYF,TGTGCCAGCAGTTACGCAGACACAGATACGCAGTATTTT
once,TRBD2,TRBJ2-3,TRBV28,CASSLGLARGWNF,TGTGCCAGCAGTTTGGGACTAGCGAGAGGTTGGAATTTT
NA,TRBD2,TRBJ2-3,TRBV9,CASSATGTRTTDTQYF,TGTGCCAGCAGCGCCACCGGGACTAGGACCACAGATACGCAGTATTTT
NA,NA,TRBJ2-3,TRBV20-1,CSASAIGSTDTQYF,TGCAGTGCTAGTGCCATTGGGAGCACAGATACGCAGTATTTT
NA,NA,TRBJ2-7,TRBV12-3/TRBV12-4,CASSLAENYEQYF,TGTGCCAGCAGTTTAGCAGAGAACTACGAGCAGTACTTC
NA,NA,TRBJ1-1,TRBV4-1,CASSQDANTEAFF,TGCGCCAGCAGCCAAGATGCGAACACTGAAGCTTTCTTT
NA,NA,TRBJ2-3,TRBV6-1,CASSEGLARDTQYF,TGTGCCAGCAGTGAAGGGCTAGCCCGTGATACGCAGTATTTT
NA,TRBD1,TRBJ1-3,TRBV5-6,CASSLGQGRNTIYF,TGTGCCAGCAGCTTGGGACAGGGGCGAAACACCATATATTTT
NA,NA,TRBJ1-4,TRBV9,CASSVRTGATNEKLFF,TGTGCCAGCAGCGTCAGAACCGGGGCAACTAATGAAAAACTGTTTTTT
once,NA,TRBJ1-1,TRBV27,CASSVRGPNTEAFF,TGTGCCAGCAGTGTCCGGGGGCCGAACACTGAAGCTTTCTTT
NA,TRBD2,TRBJ2-5,TRBV20-1,CSASLGRGYQETQYF,TGCAGTGCTAGTCTCGGGAGGGGGTACCAAGAGACCCAGTACTTC
once,TRBD1,TRBJ1-2,TRBV27,CASSTLQGADYGYTF,TGTGCCAGCAGTACTTTACAGGGGGCGGACTATGGCTACACCTTC
NA,NA,TRBJ1-4,TRBV10-1,CASSVGISNEKLFF,TGCGCCAGCAGTGTAGGGATAAGTAATGAAAAACTGTTTTTT
NA,NA,TRBJ2-7,TRBV30,CAWSRGKAYEQYF,TGTGCCTGGAGTCGGGGAAAGGCCTACGAGCAGTACTTC
NA,NA,TRBJ1-5,TRBV19,CASSPGNNQPQHF,TGTGCCAGTAGTCCAGGTAACAATCAGCCCCAGCATTTT
NA,NA,TRBJ1-3,TRBV10-3,CAISESGSGNTIYF,TGTGCCATCAGTGAGTCAGGTTCTGGAAACACCATATATTTT
NA,TRBD2,TRBJ2-7,TRBV5-6,CASSYRGTSHEQYF,TGTGCCAGCAGCTACCGCGGGACTAGCCACGAGCAGTACTTC
NA,NA,TRBJ2-7,TRBV19,CASRQTGISHEQYF,TGTGCCAGTAGACAGACAGGAATTAGCCACGAGCAGTACTTC
NA,TRBD2,TRBJ2-1,TRBV9,CASSVLDSGHNEQFF,TGTGCCAGCAGCGTTTTGGATAGCGGGCATAATGAGCAGTTCTTC
NA,NA,TRBJ1-5,TRBV5-6,CASSNPDGPQHF,TGTGCCAGCAGCAACCCCGACGGGCCCCAGCATTTT
NA,NA,TRBJ2-3,TRBV11-3,CASSPGQTRSTDTQYF,TGTGCCAGCAGCCCCGGACAGACCCGTAGCACAGATACGCAGTATTTT
NA,TRBD1,TRBJ1-1,TRBV5-6,CASSLALTGAEAFF,TGTGCCAGCAGCTTGGCCCTGACAGGGGCTGAAGCTTTCTTT
once,TRBD1,TRBJ1-5,TRBV7-2,CASSLVQGIIQPQHF,TGTGCCAGCAGCTTAGTACAGGGGATCATCCAGCCCCAGCATTTT
NA,NA,TRBJ2-7,TRBV5-8,CASSTAGTPIYEQYF,TGTGCCAGCAGCACCGCCGGGACACCTATATACGAGCAGTACTTC